A single sample gave rise to the 27 T cell receptor beta chains below, sequenced in a study of sequential checkpoint blockade in melanoma. Assay used: immunoSEQ multiplex PCR; TCRdb lists only in-frame clones, some missing. The sample records 35,000 to 40,000 clones, more than 70% being singletons. Indicated treatment: randomized to nivolumab then ipilimumab (arm A) or the reverse (arm B). The sample was CD8+ T cells sorted from blood (inferred from file names), taken from a patient given nivolumab and ipilimumab in sequence. These receptor sequences come from a human donor with melanoma.

The CDR3, as DNA: TGTGCCAGCAGCTTAGCCGGAGCAATCCACAATGAGCAGTTCTTC. Encoded protein: CASSLAGAIHNEQFF. J is TRBJ2-1 and V is TRBV5-4, with unresolved D. Germline CDR1 and CDR2: SGHNT and YYREEE (reference sequence). There are 15 residues in the CDR3. Trimming stripped 2 bases from V and 5 bases from J, with 14 bases between.

This chain connects TRBV6-5 to TRBJ2-3, with 12 bases lining up with TRBD2. V lost 5 bases to trimming and J lost 4 bases; unmatched junction nucleotides: 4. Germline V gene lookup returns CDR1 MNHEY and CDR2 SVGAGI. The CDR3 length is 15 residues. The CDR3 coding sequence is TGTGCCAGCAGTCTAGCGGGAGGGCTCGCAGATACGCAGTATTTT. Translation gives CASSLAGGLADTQYF.

This chain uses TRBV6-1 with TRBJ2-7, with 9 bases identical to TRBD1. CDR3 size: 14 residues. V shed 2 bases, J shed 3 bases, and the junction held 2 bases outside the gene matches. The germline gives CDR1 MNHNS, CDR2 SASEGT. The CDR3 region has the DNA TGTGCCAGCAGTGAAACAGGGGGCAGCTACGAGCAGTACTTC. Its protein is CASSETGGSYEQYF.

The gene calls are TRBV5-4 and TRBJ2-7; 7 bases map to TRBD1. Trimming at V came to 1 base and at J to 0 bases, leaving 1 base not matched to a gene. Germline V lookup: CDR1 SGHNT, CDR2 YYREEE (reference sequence). The CDR3 length is 14 residues. The CDR3 loop reads CASSLWDSSYEQYV. The DNA for the CDR3 is TGTGCCAGCAGCTTGTGGGACAGCTCCTACGAGCAGTACGTC.

This clone was observed a single time. The V and J genes are TRBV12-5 and TRBJ2-1, with D possibly TRBD2 on 6 matching bases. V lost 3 bases and J 8 bases, leaving 14 bases between the germline ends. Germline assignment: CDR1 LGHNT and CDR2 FRNRAP. This CDR3 has 14 amino acids. CDR3 coding DNA: TGTGCTAGTGGTTTAATAGGGACTGGCGATGAGCAGTTCTTC. Translating gives CASGLIGTGDEQFF.

The CDR3 region is CASSLGPGSYEQYF. DNA of the CDR3: TGTGCCAGCAGCTTAGGTCCGGGCTCCTACGAGCAGTACTTC. The gene calls are TRBV13 and TRBJ2-7; D gene ambiguous. V shed 0 bases and J shed 0 bases, with 6 bases lying between them. The CDR3 is 14 amino acids. The germline CDR1 and CDR2 sequences are PRHDT and FYEKMQ (reference sequence).

The rearrangement joins TRBV6-5 to TRBJ2-1, with 13 bases that match TRBD2. The germline V gene encodes CDR1 MNHEY and CDR2 SVGAGI. Losses at the gene ends were 6 bases for V and 9 bases for J; bases not matched to a gene: 8. The CDR3 extends over 15 amino acids. The CDR3 is CASSPRTSGSSEQFF. CDR3 bases: TGTGCCAGCAGCCCGCGGACTAGCGGGAGTTCTGAGCAGTTCTTC.

This clone was recorded a few times. The chain has TRBV7-9 and TRBJ1-2; D call uncertain. CDR3 length equals 15 residues. Germline values: CDR1 SEHNR, CDR2 FQNEAQ (reference sequence). V was clipped by 4 bases and J by 2 bases, with 14 bases between them. The CDR3 region is CASSYQDTINYGYTF. The DNA for the CDR3 is TGTGCCAGCAGCTACCAAGACACCATCAACTATGGCTACACCTTC.

CDR3: CASSQTRDFYNEQFF. The CDR3 coding sequence is TGTGCCAGCAGCCAAACGAGGGACTTTTACAATGAGCAGTTCTTC. The rearrangement links TRBV4-2 to TRBJ2-1; possible D gene TRBD2, 6 bases. V was pared by 2 bases and J by 4 bases, with 12 bases between. The CDR3 extends over 15 amino acids. Per germline, CDR1 LGHNA and CDR2 YNFKEQ.

V gene TRBV15 combines with J gene TRBJ2-1; 12 bases match TRBD2. This CDR3 is 17 amino acids long. The J segment lost 5 bases and the V segment lost 0 bases, leaving 5 bases of the junction unmatched. Germline CDR1 reads LNHNV; CDR2 reads YYDKDF (reference sequence). The CDR3 loop reads CATSRDLAGGPDNEQFF. CDR3 nucleotide sequence: TGTGCCACCAGCAGAGATCTAGCGGGAGGGCCGGACAATGAGCAGTTCTTC.

This clone showed up just a few times. J is TRBJ1-1 and V is TRBV11-2, with D possibly TRBD1 on 6 matching bases. This CDR3 is 15 amino acids long. Trimming removed 2 bases from V and 1 base from J, with 11 bases in between. CDR1 is SGHAT and CDR2 is FQNNGV in the germline V gene. The CDR3 nucleotides read TGTGCCAGCAGCTTAACCACAGGGACGAACACTGAAGCTTTCTTT. Translating it yields CASSLTTGTNTEAFF.

This CDR3 reads CATTGEREVGRNIQYF. The CDR3 coding sequence is TGTGCCACTACCGGAGAGCGGGAGGTTGGGAGAAACATTCAGTACTTC. This rearrangement joins TRBV7-9 to TRBJ2-4; 9 bases match TRBD2. There are 16 residues in the CDR3. Trimming removed 10 bases from V and 6 bases from J; junction bases left unmatched: 16. The germline CDR1 and CDR2 sequences are SEHNR and FQNEAQ (reference sequence).

In nucleotides, the CDR3 is TGCGCCAGCAGCCAAGGCCCGACGGGGTATGAGCAGTTCTTC. Translated, it gives CASSQGPTGYEQFF. The chain is built from TRBV4-1 and TRBJ2-1, with a tentative D call TRBD2 (5 bases). CDR3 length equals 14 residues. Per germline, CDR1 MGHRA and CDR2 YSYEKL. The V end was cut by 1 base, the J end by 8 bases, with 12 bases between.

The V and J genes are TRBV30 and TRBJ2-3, with 8 bases fitting TRBD1. Per the germline V gene, CDR1 is GTSNPN and CDR2 is SVGIG (reference sequence). V was clipped by 7 bases and J by 3 bases; unmatched bases: 3. This CDR3 is 12 amino acids long. The CDR3 region has the DNA TGTGCCTCCAGGGGGCCGACAGATACGCAGTATTTT. It encodes CASRGPTDTQYF.

The rearrangement joins TRBV6-5 to TRBJ1-5; tentative D call: TRBD1 (6 bases). The CDR3 extends over 14 amino acids. Trimming shortened V by 8 bases and J by 6 bases, and 17 bases separated the two germline ends. The V gene's germline CDR1 is MNHEY and CDR2 SVGAGI. The CDR3 DNA reads as TGTGCCAGCCGTTCCCTTACAGGGTTTCAGCCCCAGCATTTT. Translated, it gives CASRSLTGFQPQHF.

V usage is TRBV4-3 and J usage is TRBJ1-3; D perhaps matches TRBD1 (5 bases). Germline CDR1 reads LGHNA; CDR2 reads YSLEER. This CDR3 has 14 residues. V lost 3 bases, J lost 1 base, and 7 bases lay in between. CDR3 sequence: CASSHGGSGNTIYF. As DNA, the CDR3 is TGCGCCAGCAGCCACGGGGGTTCTGGAAACACCATATATTTT.

V is TRBV21-1 and J is TRBJ1-5; the table's TRBD1 call for D was not verified on the DNA. TRBV21-1 is labeled a pseudogene. This CDR3 is 14 amino acids long. CDR3 sequence reads: CASSPTGGCQPQHF. In DNA, the CDR3 is TGTGCCAGCAGCCCGACAGGGGGCTGCCAGCCCCAGCATTTT.

This rearrangement joins TRBV19 to TRBJ1-5; the D is unclear. The CDR3 loop spans 15 amino acids. Trimming took off 0 bases at V and 6 bases at J, with 12 bases between the two ends. CDR1 is LNHDA and CDR2 is SQIVND in the germline V gene (reference sequence). The CDR3 loop is CASSIDGGEGQPQHF. CDR3 nucleotide sequence: TGTGCCAGTAGTATAGATGGAGGCGAAGGTCAGCCCCAGCATTTT.

The chain carries TRBV5-1 and TRBJ2-3; perhaps TRBD1 as D (6 bases). V was cut by 3 bases and J by 2 bases, with 13 bases left in between. The CDR3 loop spans 15 amino acids. Germline V gene sequence: CDR1 SGHRS, CDR2 YFSETQ. This CDR3 is CASSSPGHTTDTQYF. CDR3 nucleotides: TGCGCCAGCAGCTCTCCGGGACACACCACAGATACGCAGTATTTT.

The V and J genes are TRBV7-2 and TRBJ2-1; TRBD2 aligns across 14 bases. V gave up 1 base and J gave up 4 bases; unmatched junction bases: 6. The germline V gene has CDR1 SGHTA and CDR2 FQGNSA. This CDR3 is built from 18 residues. The chain's CDR3 is CASSLDLGLAGGYNEQFF. CDR3 nucleotides: TGTGCCAGCAGCTTAGACCTAGGACTAGCGGGAGGTTACAATGAGCAGTTCTTC.

J is TRBJ2-2 and V is TRBV11-3; weak D call: TRBD2 (5 bases). This CDR3 has 15 residues. Germline-derived CDR1 and CDR2 are SGHNT and YENEEA. V shed 7 bases and J shed 0 bases, with 12 bases lying between them. Here the CDR3 DNA reads TGTGCCAGCACTTCGCCTAGCTCGAACACCGGGGAGCTGTTTTTT. Residues: CASTSPSSNTGELFF.

The chain combines TRBV7-9 with TRBJ2-1, with D tentatively TRBD2 (6 bases). V lost 5 bases to trimming and J lost 5 bases, with 19 bases between them. The CDR3 loop spans 16 amino acids. The germline V gene encodes CDR1 SEHNR and CDR2 FQNEAQ (reference sequence). Here the CDR3 DNA reads TGTGCCAGCAGCCCCTCCCTAGCGCCCATGGACAATGAGCAGTTCTTC. As protein: CASSPSLAPMDNEQFF.

CDR3 region: CASSSLAEYNEQFF. DNA of the CDR3: TGTGCCAGCAGTTCTCTAGCGGAGTACAATGAGCAGTTCTTC. V gene TRBV6-6 combines with J gene TRBJ2-1; 7 bases agree with TRBD2. CDR1 and CDR2 from the germline V gene are MNHNY and SVGAGI (reference sequence). CDR3 length: 14 residues. Germline trimming cut 4 bases from V and 4 bases from J; bases unmatched to any gene: 4.

For the CDR3, the DNA is TGCGCCAGCAGCTTTAGCAGGGGGAACACTGAAGCTTTCTTT. It translates to CASSFSRGNTEAFF. The chain recombines TRBV5-1 with TRBJ1-1, with D maybe TRBD1 (6 bases). The CDR3 extends over 14 amino acids. Germline V lookup: CDR1 SGHRS, CDR2 YFSETQ. Trimming pared 2 bases from V and 1 base from J, leaving 9 bases between.

V and J are TRBV5-1 and TRBJ1-1; perhaps TRBD1 as D (5 bases). The ends were cut back, 2 bases at V and 1 base at J, with 9 bases in the middle. Germline V gene data show CDR1 as SGHRS and CDR2 as YFSETQ. CDR3 length: 14 amino acids. The CDR3 spells CASSFTGPNTEAFF. The CDR3 nucleotides are TGCGCCAGCAGCTTCACAGGACCGAACACTGAAGCTTTCTTT.

This clone has only one observation. The chain combines TRBV5-8 with TRBJ2-1, with D uncertain. CDR1 is SGHTS, CDR2 YDEGEE, per germline. CDR3 length: 14 residues. The V end lost 0 bases, the J end lost 0 bases, and 4 bases lay between the germline ends. CDR3 residues: CASSLAVSYNEQFF. Here the CDR3 DNA reads TGTGCCAGCAGCTTGGCGGTCTCCTACAATGAGCAGTTCTTC.

This chain links TRBV19 with TRBJ1-2; D remains unclear. Germline CDR1 and CDR2: LNHDA and SQIVND (reference sequence). The length of the CDR3 is 13 residues. V was clipped by 3 bases and J by 1 base, with 6 bases between them. The CDR3 bases are TGTGCCAGTAGTATCACCAGTAACTATGGCTACACCTTC. It encodes CASSITSNYGYTF. The complete variable domain, with remaining parts taken from reference TRBV19 and TRBJ1-2, reads DGGITQSPKYLFRKEGQNVTLSCEQNLNHDAMYWYRQDPGQGLRLIYYSQIVNDFQKGDIAEGYSVSREKKESFPLTVTSAQKNPTAFYLCASSITSNYGYTFGSGTRLTVV.